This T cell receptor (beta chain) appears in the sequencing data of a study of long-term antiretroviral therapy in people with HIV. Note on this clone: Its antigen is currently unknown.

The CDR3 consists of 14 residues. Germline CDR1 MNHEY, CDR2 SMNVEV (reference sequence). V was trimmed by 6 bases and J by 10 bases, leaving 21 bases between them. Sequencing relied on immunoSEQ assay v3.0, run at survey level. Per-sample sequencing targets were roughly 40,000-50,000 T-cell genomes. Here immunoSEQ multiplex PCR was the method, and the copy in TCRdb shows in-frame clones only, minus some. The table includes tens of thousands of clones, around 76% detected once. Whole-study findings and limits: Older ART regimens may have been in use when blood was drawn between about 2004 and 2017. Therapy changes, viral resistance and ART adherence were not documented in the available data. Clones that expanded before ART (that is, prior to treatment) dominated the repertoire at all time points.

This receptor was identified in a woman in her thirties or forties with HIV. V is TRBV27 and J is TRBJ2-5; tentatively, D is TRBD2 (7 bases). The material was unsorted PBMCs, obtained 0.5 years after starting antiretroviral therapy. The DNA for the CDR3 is TGTGCCAGCAGATCCTCCGGGCAGGGGAGGGTCCAGTACTTC. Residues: CASRSSGQGRVQYF.